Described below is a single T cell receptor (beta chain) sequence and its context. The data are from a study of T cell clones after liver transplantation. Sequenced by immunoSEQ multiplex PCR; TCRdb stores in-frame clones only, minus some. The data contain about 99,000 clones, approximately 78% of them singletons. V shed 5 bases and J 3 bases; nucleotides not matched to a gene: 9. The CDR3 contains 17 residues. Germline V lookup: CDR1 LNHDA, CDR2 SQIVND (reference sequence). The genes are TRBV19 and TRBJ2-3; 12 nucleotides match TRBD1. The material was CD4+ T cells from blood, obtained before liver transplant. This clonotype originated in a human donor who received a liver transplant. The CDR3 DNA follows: TGTGCCAGTAGTCCCCGGGACAGGGGGCGACGGACAGATACGCAGTATTTT. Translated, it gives CASSPRDRGRRTDTQYF.